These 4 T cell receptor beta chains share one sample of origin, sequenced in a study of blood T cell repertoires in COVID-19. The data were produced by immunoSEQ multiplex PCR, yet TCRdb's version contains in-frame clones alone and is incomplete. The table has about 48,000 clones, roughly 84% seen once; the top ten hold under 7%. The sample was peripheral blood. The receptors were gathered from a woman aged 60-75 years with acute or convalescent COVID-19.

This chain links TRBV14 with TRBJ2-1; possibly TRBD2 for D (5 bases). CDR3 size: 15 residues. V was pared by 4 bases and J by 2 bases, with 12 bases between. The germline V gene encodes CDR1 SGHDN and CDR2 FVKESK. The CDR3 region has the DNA TGTGCCAGCAGCCGCCTTATGGGAGCCTACAATGAGCAGTTCTTC. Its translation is CASSRLMGAYNEQFF.

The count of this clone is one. The DNA for the CDR3 is TGTGCCTGGAGTTACACCCTGTACAATGAGCAGTTCTTC. Translated, it gives CAWSYTLYNEQFF. The chain employs TRBV30 and TRBJ2-1; no definite D call. Germline CDR1 is GTSNPN and CDR2 is SVGIG (reference sequence). V lost 2 bases to trimming and J lost 4 bases, with 9 bases between them. The CDR3 is 13 residues long.

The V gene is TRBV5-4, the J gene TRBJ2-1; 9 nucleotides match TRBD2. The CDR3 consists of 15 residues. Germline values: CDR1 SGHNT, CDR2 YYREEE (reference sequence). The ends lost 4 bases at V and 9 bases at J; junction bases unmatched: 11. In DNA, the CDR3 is TGTGCCAGCAGCCCGGTGCTAGCGGGGTTAAGTGAGCAGTTCTTC. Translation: CASSPVLAGLSEQFF.

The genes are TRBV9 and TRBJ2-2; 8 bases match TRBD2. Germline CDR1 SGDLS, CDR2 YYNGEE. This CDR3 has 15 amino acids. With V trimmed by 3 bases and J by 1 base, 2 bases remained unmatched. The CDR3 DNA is TGTGCCAGCAGCGCCAGCGGGGGGAACACCGGGGAGCTGTTTTTT. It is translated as CASSASGGNTGELFF. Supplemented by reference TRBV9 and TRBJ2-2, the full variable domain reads DSGVTQTPKHLITATGQRVTLRCSPRSGDLSVYWYQQSLDQGLQFLIQYYNGEERAKGNILERFSAQQFPDLHSELNLSSLELGDSALYFCASSASGGNTGELFFGEGSRLTVL.